This T cell receptor (beta chain) was found in a study of OX40 agonist ivuxolimab in advanced cancers. Findings and caveats of the study: Partial responders at 0.1-3.0 mg/kg had among the lowest clonal expansion.

Notes on this clone: Its antigen is still unknown.

TCRdb keeps only in-frame clones here, not all; method: immunoSEQ multiplex PCR. The data show 42,000 or so clones, approximately 87% seen once. The sequences come from CD4+ or CD8+ T cells sorted from blood, collected in a trial of the OX40 agonist ivuxolimab. This clonotype originated in an adult with an advanced solid tumor such as melanoma, head and neck, liver or kidney cancer.

The CDR3 loop is CASSLWGRGRETQYF. The CDR3 region has the DNA TGTGCCAGCAGTTTATGGGGGCGCGGGAGAGAGACCCAGTACTTC. The rearrangement links TRBV28 to TRBJ2-5; 7 positions agree with TRBD2. The CDR3 has 15 amino acids. CDR1 is MDHEN, CDR2 SYDVKM, per germline. Trimming took 0 bases from V and 4 from J; bases not matched to a gene: 5.